Shown below are 15 T cell receptor beta chains from a single sample sequenced in a study of CD8 T cells in ankylosing spondylitis. In TCRdb, the 5' RACE reads were re-called with MiXCR into one record per CDR3 protein. The sample yields under 950,000 distinct CDR3 sequences, roughly 19% seen once. Study-level findings and limits: Several highly homologous variants formed a TCR beta motif that appeared characteristic of ankylosing spondylitis blood.

Their target antigens are unknown. The sample was blood, either unsorted or a sorted T cell fraction (not recorded which). The source is a male donor with ankylosing spondylitis.

This clonotype was observed a handful of times. The chain couples TRBV4-1 to TRBJ2-2; the D gene is possibly TRBD2 (5 bases). Germline assignment: CDR1 MGHRA and CDR2 YSYEKL. This CDR3 has 17 residues. Trimming removed 2 bases at V and 6 bases at J, with 19 bases between. The chain's CDR3 is CASSQTPLVRESGELFF. The CDR3 DNA sequence: TGCGCCAGCAGCCAAACGCCACTAGTGAGGGAGTCCGGGGAGCTGTTTTTT.

This clonotype was seen more than once but under ten times. CDR3: CASSLGQGTGNTIYF. CDR3 nucleotide sequence: TGTGCCAGCAGTTTAGGGCAGGGGACTGGAAACACCATATATTTT. The rearrangement joins TRBV28 to TRBJ1-3, with a tentative D call TRBD1 (6 bases). V was trimmed by 2 bases and J by 2 bases, leaving 10 bases between them. CDR1 MDHEN and CDR2 SYDVKM come from the germline V gene. The CDR3 is made up of 15 amino acids.

The V call is TRBV5-6, the J call TRBJ1-2; perhaps TRBD1 as D (5 bases). The V and J ends lost 4 bases and 7 bases respectively, with 23 bases between them. CDR1 and CDR2 (germline): SGHDT, YYEEEE. The CDR3 spans 16 residues. The CDR3 nucleotides are TGTGCCAGCAGCATGGGGGGTACGGGCCTACTGGGTGGCTACACCTTC. Translation: CASSMGGTGLLGGYTF.

This clonotype has only a few counts. V usage is TRBV5-1 and J usage is TRBJ2-1; 7 bases map to TRBD1. CDR1 is SGHRS, CDR2 YFSETQ, per germline. V dropped 4 bases and J dropped 9; count of bases not matched to a gene: 10. The CDR3 has 14 amino acids. The CDR3, as DNA: TGCGCCAGCAGCCCCGGGACAGCCGATACTGAGCAGTTCTTC. It yields the protein CASSPGTADTEQFF.

The J gene is TRBJ1-1, the V gene TRBV29-1; D call uncertain. Germline CDR1 is SQVTM and CDR2 is ANQGSEA. The CDR3 is 12 amino acids. Deletions cut 4 bases from V and 1 base from J, with 7 bases between. The CDR3 DNA reads TGCAGCGTTGGTGAGGGGAACACTGAAGCTTTCTTT. Its translation: CSVGEGNTEAFF.

This clonotype was seen a few times. The chain combines TRBV24-1 with TRBJ2-2; D gene unclear. V was shortened by 2 bases and J by 5 bases, with 14 bases between the two germline ends. Germline V lookup: CDR1 KGHDR, CDR2 SFDVKD. This CDR3 region has 16 residues. CDR3 sequence: CATSDYLTGRTGELFF. Written as DNA, the CDR3 is TGTGCCACCAGTGATTATCTAACGGGTCGGACCGGGGAGCTGTTTTTT.

The chain couples TRBV12-3 or TRBV12-4 to TRBJ1-4, with TRBD1 identical over 9 bases. There are 13 residues in the CDR3. The ends lost 8 bases at V and 5 bases at J; junction bases unmatched: 3. In DNA, the CDR3 is TGTGCCAGCGGGGGACAGGGAAATGAAAAACTGTTTTTT. Protein: CASGGQGNEKLFF.

V is TRBV12-3 or TRBV12-4 and J is TRBJ2-1; 7 bases line up with TRBD1. J gave up 5 bases and V 6 bases, and 13 bases lay outside the gene matches. The CDR3 extends over 16 amino acids. As DNA, the CDR3 is TGTGCCAGCAGAAGTAACAGGGGCAATTCCAACAATGAGCAGTTCTTC. As protein: CASRSNRGNSNNEQFF.

This clonotype appeared a few times. The chain carries TRBV12-5 and TRBJ2-7; D is perhaps TRBD1 or TRBD2 (6 bases each). This CDR3 contains 13 residues. Germline values: CDR1 LGHNT, CDR2 FRNRAP. V shed 8 bases and J shed 5 bases, with 16 bases lying between them. CDR3 sequence: CASRTGAEDEQYF. The CDR3 DNA reads TGTGCTAGTCGAACGGGGGCAGAGGACGAGCAGTACTTC. Full variable domain (rest looked up from reference TRBV12-5 and TRBJ2-7): DARVTQTPRHKVTEMGQEVTMRCQPILGHNTVFWYRQTMMQGLELLAYFRNRAPLDDSGMPKDRFSAEMPDATLATLKIQPSEPRDSAVYFCASRTGAEDEQYFGPGTRLTVT.

In its sample, this clonotype was seen a few times. The chain uses TRBV29-1 and TRBJ2-2; 14 bases map to TRBD2. CDR1 is SQVTM, CDR2 ANQGSEA, per germline. This CDR3 comprises 16 residues. With V trimmed by 6 bases and J by 6 bases, 9 bases remained unmatched. The CDR3 loop reads CSVLGGLAGAAGELFF. DNA for the CDR3: TGCAGCGTGCTCGGGGGACTAGCGGGAGCGGCCGGGGAGCTGTTTTTT.

This clonotype has only a few counts. The CDR3, as DNA: TGTGCCACCAGCAGAGATCCATCGAACACCGGGGAGCTGTTTTTT. It yields the protein CATSRDPSNTGELFF. V is TRBV15 and J is TRBJ2-2; D gene unclear. V lost 0 bases and J 0 bases, leaving 5 bases between the germline ends. Germline V gene sequence: CDR1 LNHNV, CDR2 YYDKDF (reference sequence). The CDR3 runs to 15 residues.

The chain employs TRBV11-2 and TRBJ2-1, with 12 bases lining up with TRBD2. V shed 5 bases and J 16 bases; nucleotides not matched to a gene: 12. The CDR3 runs to 14 residues. The V gene's germline CDR1 is SGHAT and CDR2 FQNNGV. The CDR3 sequence is CASSSRLAGGGLFF. As DNA, the CDR3 is TGTGCCAGCAGCAGCCGTCTAGCGGGGGGGGGATTATTCTTC.

This clonotype was seen ten or more times. This sequence joins TRBV4-1 and TRBJ2-7; no firm D call. CDR3 length: 14 amino acids. V shed 3 bases and J shed 2 bases, with 11 bases lying between them. Germline V CDR1 and CDR2: MGHRA, YSYEKL. In DNA, the CDR3 is TGCGCCAGCAGCCATTGGTCTCCCCCCTACGAGCAGTACTTC. This codes for CASSHWSPPYEQYF.

This chain uses TRBV12-3 or TRBV12-4 with TRBJ1-1; the D gene is possibly TRBD1 (6 bases). The germline V and J ends were trimmed by 6 bases and 0 bases, with 14 bases remaining between them. This CDR3 comprises 15 residues. The chain's CDR3 is CASSPQGSLNTEAFF. The CDR3 DNA sequence: TGTGCCAGCAGCCCCCAGGGGTCCCTGAACACTGAAGCTTTCTTT.

CDR3 coding DNA: TGTGCCAGCAAGTTTGCTAGCGGGGCCGGGGAGCTGTTTTTT. It translates to CASKFASGAGELFF. This chain connects TRBV7-6 to TRBJ2-2, with 9 bases fitting TRBD2. This CDR3 comprises 14 residues. The V and J ends lost 7 bases and 6 bases, in that order; junction bases with no gene match: 6. Germline V gene lookup returns CDR1 SGHVS and CDR2 FNYEAQ.